This T cell receptor beta chain came from a study of metastatic and nonmetastatic thyroid tumors. Study at large: From malignant and benign thyroid patients, repertoires in blood and in tumor or nodule tissue were compared.

There were no patients who had received any treatment before thyroid surgery. Regarding this clone: Its specificity is unknown.

In the authors' workflow: Using the CDR3 differences seen across clinicopathological groups, the authors built a distant-metastasis classifier for papillary thyroid cancer, which was meant to discriminate distant-metastatic patients. TCRdb re-called the PCR reads with MiXCR. In this record, the V and J calls reflect TCRdb's handling and not the investigators' own analysis. Of roughly 15,000 clones in the sample, about 23% were seen once. Study-level findings and limits: It was reported that TCR beta diversity was significantly higher in malignant thyroid tumors than benign nodules, in blood and tumor.

The V segment lost 10 bases and the J segment 3 bases; nucleotides outside the gene matches: 7. The CDR3 contains 14 residues. Germline-derived CDR1 and CDR2 are SNHLY and FYNNEI. The receptor was derived from a female donor with papillary thyroid cancer or a benign thyroid nodule (not recorded which). Some clones in this sample may be carry-over from other donors' samples. This chain links TRBV2 with TRBJ2-1; 9 bases match TRBD2. The specimen sequenced was tumor tissue. The CDR3 protein is CANWGLANYNEQFF. The CDR3 nucleotides are TGTGCCAACTGGGGACTAGCCAACTACAATGAGCAGTTCTTC.